This T cell receptor beta chain was observed in a study of T cells after posttransplantation cyclophosphamide. This CDR3 is 12 amino acids long. CDR1 is LNHNV and CDR2 is YYDKDF in the germline V gene (reference sequence). Trimming left V 9 bases short and J 4 bases short, with 10 bases between. Cyclophosphamide on days +3 and +4 followed busulfan-fludarabine conditioning and a marrow graft. Details on this clone: As yet, its antigen is unknown.

General study results and limits: Recipient CMV seropositivity and CMV reactivation strongly tracked TRB clonality.

The repertoire was sequenced with immunoSEQ multiplex PCR; TCRdb's copy has only in-frame clones and lacks some. The sample consists of about 40,000 clones, 90% of them appearing once. The sequence came from a male patient aged 55 to 70 who received an allogeneic stem cell transplant from a related donor and was CMV-positive. Some T cells may arise from the graft donor. The chain is built from TRBV15 and TRBJ1-5; the D is unclear. The sequencing here drew on PBMCs, taken around 58 days after allogeneic stem cell transplant with posttransplant cyclophosphamide. Here the CDR3 DNA reads TGTGCCACGGGGAGGGTAAATCAGCCCCAGCATTTT. Protein product: CATGRVNQPQHF.